One sample yielded the 10 T cell receptor beta chains listed below, sequenced in a study of T cell responses to AZD1222 COVID-19 vaccine (dated by TCRdb to the early 2020s). Receptors were amplified or captured by the immunoSEQ multiplex PCR assay. TCRdb obtained this table from immuneACCESS and retained in-frame rearrangements with V and J assigned. These tables miss some clones; where compared with another copy, unresolved V genes account for less than half of the shortfall, and the remainder is unexplained. The sample yields tens of thousands of clones; approximately 89% were counted once. The ten largest clones capture roughly 15% of the sample. What this sample's time point label stands for: baseline before first vaccination. Sequenced material: peripheral blood, taken on day 0 of AZD1222 vaccination. The source of these receptors is an adult in good health.

This chain's CDR3 is CASSLGNNSPLHF. CDR3 DNA sequence: TGTGCCAGCAGCTTGGGCAATAATTCACCCCTCCACTTT. This chain connects TRBV11-2 to TRBJ1-6; no definite D call. Germline V gives CDR1 SGHAT, CDR2 FQNNGV. Trimming pared 3 bases from V and 5 bases from J, leaving 5 bases between. The CDR3 is made up of 13 amino acids.

This rearrangement joins TRBV2 to TRBJ2-2; 7 bases map to TRBD1. The CDR3 is made up of 14 amino acids. Germline lookup yields CDR1 SNHLY and CDR2 FYNNEI. With V trimmed by 4 bases and J by 6 bases, 5 bases remained unmatched. The CDR3 is CASSGQGEAGELFF. The CDR3 region has the DNA TGTGCCAGCAGTGGACAGGGAGAGGCCGGGGAGCTGTTTTTT. Looking up the rest from reference TRBV2 and TRBJ2-2 gives the full variable domain: EPEVTQTPSHQVTQMGQEVILRCVPISNHLYFYWYRQILGQKVEFLVSFYNNEISEKSEIFDDQFSVERPDGSNFTLKIRSTKLEDSAMYFCASSGQGEAGELFFGEGSRLTVL.

This chain joins TRBV27 and TRBJ2-3, with D perhaps given as TRBD1 or TRBD2 (5 bases each). Germline assignment: CDR1 MNHEY and CDR2 SMNVEV (reference sequence). This CDR3 is built from 15 residues. Trimming removed 3 bases at V and 5 bases at J, with 15 bases between. CDR3: CASSFGTALGDTQYF. The CDR3 DNA is TGTGCCAGCAGTTTCGGGACCGCATTAGGAGATACGCAGTATTTT.

In this sample, this clone turned up once. The gene calls are TRBV12-2 and TRBJ2-1; the table assigns TRBD1, which was not confirmed against the DNA. TRBV12-2 is a recognized pseudogene. The CDR3 is 15 residues long. In DNA, the CDR3 is TGTGCAAGTCGCTTTCCTCAGGATAAGGGGGATGAGCAGTTCTTC. It yields the protein CASRFPQDKGDEQFF.

This chain uses TRBV6-5 with TRBJ2-1; 9 positions agree with TRBD2. V gave up 6 bases and J gave up 6 bases; unmatched junction bases: 3. The CDR3 extends over 13 amino acids. From germline, CDR1 is MNHEY and CDR2 SVGAGI. CDR3 bases: TGTGCCAGCAGGAAAGCGGGAGGCAATGAGCAGTTCTTC. Its protein product is CASRKAGGNEQFF.

This chain joins TRBV10-1 and TRBJ2-2; 11 bases are shared with TRBD2. CDR3 length equals 14 residues. Per the germline V gene, CDR1 is WNHNN and CDR2 is SYGVQD (reference sequence). Trimming at V came to 5 bases and at J to 6 bases, leaving 2 bases not matched to a gene. The CDR3 coding sequence is TGCGCCAGCAGTCCGGGACTAGCGGCCGGGGAGCTGTTTTTT. Protein product: CASSPGLAAGELFF.

The V call is TRBV5-1, the J call TRBJ2-1; 11 bases line up with TRBD2. Trimming cost V 0 bases and J 5 bases; bases outside gene matches: 4. This CDR3 region has 16 residues. CDR1 is SGHRS and CDR2 is YFSETQ in the germline V gene. The CDR3 sequence is CASSLGTSGGHNEQFF. Written as DNA, the CDR3 is TGCGCCAGCAGCTTGGGTACTAGCGGGGGACACAATGAGCAGTTCTTC. Using reference TRBV5-1 and TRBJ2-1 for the parts outside the CDR3, the full variable domain is KAGVTQTPRYLIKTRGQQVTLSCSPISGHRSVSWYQQTPGQGLQFLFEYFSETQRNKGNFPGRFSGRQFSNSRSEMNVSTLELGDSALYLCASSLGTSGGHNEQFFGPGTRLTVL.

The rearrangement uses TRBV18 and TRBJ1-1, with TRBD1 matching 9 bases. The CDR3 contains 16 residues. The germline V gene encodes CDR1 KGHSH and CDR2 LQKENI. Trimming removed 6 bases from V and 0 bases from J; junction bases left unmatched: 8. CDR3 sequence: CASSLQGAVMNTEAFF. CDR3 sequence (DNA): TGTGCCAGCTCGTTACAGGGGGCGGTTATGAACACTGAAGCTTTCTTT. Full variable domain (remainder filled in from reference TRBV18 and TRBJ1-1): NAGVMQNPRHLVRRRGQEARLRCSPMKGHSHVYWYRQLPEEGLKFMVYLQKENIIDESGMPKERFSAEFPKEGPSILRIQQVVRGDSAAYFCASSLQGAVMNTEAFFGQGTRLTVV.

The V call is TRBV10-3, the J call TRBJ2-3, with 8 bases fitting TRBD2. V trimming: 8 bases; J trimming: 2 bases; junction bases outside the gene matches: 6. Germline V lookup: CDR1 ENHRY, CDR2 SYGVKD. This CDR3 has 14 amino acids. The CDR3 nucleotides are TGTGCCATCCGGGAGCGGGAGTCCACAGATACGCAGTATTTT. Its translation: CAIRERESTDTQYF.

This clone came up once. CDR3 in DNA: TGTGCCAGCTCACCCTCCGGGGGGGAGACTGAAGCTTTCTTT. Protein: CASSPSGGETEAFF. This rearrangement joins TRBV18 to TRBJ1-1, with D perhaps TRBD1 (5 bases). V was clipped by 3 bases and J by 5 bases, with 13 bases between them. In germline, CDR1 is KGHSH, CDR2 LQKENI. The CDR3 runs 14 residues. The whole variable domain, filled in from reference TRBV18 and TRBJ1-1, reads NAGVMQNPRHLVRRRGQEARLRCSPMKGHSHVYWYRQLPEEGLKFMVYLQKENIIDESGMPKERFSAEFPKEGPSILRIQQVVRGDSAAYFCASSPSGGETEAFFGQGTRLTVV.